This T cell receptor beta chain was retrieved from a study of response to subunit inactivated influenza vaccine. This clonotype was detected only a few times. Its antigen is not identified. Study-wide points: Each seasonal flu vaccination may recruit only limited new T cells, authors suggested.

V was clipped by 0 bases and J by 1 base, with 14 bases between them. The CDR3 is made up of 17 amino acids. CDR1 and CDR2 from the germline V gene are SGHRS and YFSETQ. TCRdb called the RT-PCR reads again in MiXCR, with one record for every CDR3 protein. In the table there are fewer than 800,000 distinct CDR3 sequences, 15% to 19% of which are singletons. The specimen comprised PBMCs from blood, sampled about 11 days after vaccination. The chain couples TRBV5-1 to TRBJ2-1, with D uncertain. The source of this sequence is a man aged 45-65 years who received an inactivated influenza vaccine. The CDR3 here is CASSLVVASLSYNEQFF. For the CDR3, the DNA is TGCGCCAGCAGCTTGGTAGTAGCAAGCTTGTCCTACAATGAGCAGTTCTTC.